The 27 T cell receptor beta chains below were found in one sample sequenced in a study of cytomegalovirus exposure and HLA in healthy donors. PCR amplification relied on 60 Vbeta primers (plus 13 Jbeta primers). The table came from immunoSEQ multiplex PCR; TCRdb's copy has only in-frame clones and leaves some out. This sample has about 200,000 clones, with less than 85% found just once. Sequenced material: PBMCs. Every receptor here comes from a man in his late teens or twenties in good health and CMV-seronegative.

V and J are TRBV2 and TRBJ1-5; 9 positions match TRBD1. The germline V gene encodes CDR1 SNHLY and CDR2 FYNNEI. The CDR3 is 16 residues long. V shed 6 bases, J shed 6 bases, and the junction held 12 bases outside the gene matches. The CDR3 protein is CASSAAGTGFGQPQHF. DNA for the CDR3: TGTGCCAGCAGCGCCGCCGGGACAGGGTTCGGTCAGCCCCAGCATTTT.

This clone is a singleton in its sample. The chain carries TRBV30 and TRBJ1-3, with 8 bases identical to TRBD2. With the DNA end fitting TRBJ2-2 better, the J assignment may be wrong. Per the germline V gene, CDR1 is GTSNPN and CDR2 is SVGIG (reference sequence). The CDR3 has 15 residues. The CDR3 loop reads CAWSVGSGTIGELFF. The CDR3 DNA follows: TGTGCCTGGAGTGTAGGTAGCGGGACTATCGGGGAGCTGTTTTTT.

The rearrangement joins TRBV2 to TRBJ2-1, with 8 bases matching TRBD1. V was pared by 4 bases and J by 7 bases, with 6 bases of the junction left unmatched. Germline V gene data show CDR1 as SNHLY and CDR2 as FYNNEI. The CDR3 totals 14 residues. The CDR3 sequence is CASSVTGVRNEQFF. The DNA for the CDR3 is TGTGCCAGCAGTGTGACAGGGGTTAGGAATGAGCAGTTCTTC.

This chain connects TRBV5-1 to TRBJ1-4; TRBD1 matches 8 bases. Germline CDR1 SGHRS, CDR2 YFSETQ. V lost 6 bases and J lost 2; bases outside the gene matches: 6. The CDR3 totals 15 residues. This chain's CDR3 is CASTPGGATNEKLFF. The CDR3 coding sequence is TGCGCCAGCACACCAGGGGGCGCGACTAATGAAAAACTGTTTTTT.

This clone was recorded a few times. The CDR3 region has the DNA TGCGCCAGCAGTGGGACTAGCGGCGACTTCGGGGAGCTGTTTTTT. Translation gives CASSGTSGDFGELFF. The gene calls are TRBV10-2 and TRBJ2-2; 10 positions match TRBD2. The CDR3 is 15 amino acids. V shed 4 bases and J 7 bases; nucleotides not matched to a gene: 6. Germline loops: CDR1 WSHSY, CDR2 SAAADI.

The chain recombines TRBV6-5 with TRBJ1-5; TRBD1 aligns across 8 bases. Germline V gene data show CDR1 as MNHEY and CDR2 as SVGAGI. With 1 base clipped from V and 8 bases from J, the junction kept 7 bases outside the gene matches. The CDR3 runs to 15 residues. CDR3 sequence (DNA): TGTGCCAGCAGTTACTGGGGGACAGGAAGAGAGCCCCAGCATTTT. It translates to CASSYWGTGREPQHF.

The V call is TRBV9, the J call TRBJ1-1; 7 bases match TRBD1. V trimming: 2 bases; J trimming: 7 bases; junction bases outside the gene matches: 11. From germline, CDR1 is SGDLS and CDR2 YYNGEE. The CDR3 totals 15 residues. CDR3 coding DNA: TGTGCCAGCAGCGTGTCAGGGACAGATACGTTTGAAGCTTTCTTT. It codes for CASSVSGTDTFEAFF.

The chain carries TRBV6-1 and TRBJ1-5, with a possible D match to TRBD1 (5 bases). With 2 bases removed from V and 3 bases from J, the gap between germline ends came to 14 bases. Germline V gene lookup returns CDR1 MNHNS and CDR2 SASEGT. CDR3 size: 16 residues. CDR3 nucleotides: TGTGCCAGCAGTGAACAGGGAGGTTATAACAATCAGCCCCAGCATTTT. It is translated as CASSEQGGYNNQPQHF.

This clone was seen only a few times. The chain joins TRBV5-1 to TRBJ2-7; 8 bases line up with TRBD1. This CDR3 spans 15 amino acids. The trim removed 4 bases at V and 5 bases at J, leaving 11 bases unmatched. The germline V gene encodes CDR1 SGHRS and CDR2 YFSETQ. CDR3 nucleotides: TGCGCCAGCAGCCTCCACTCACAGGGGGTCAACGAGCAGTACTTC. Translated: CASSLHSQGVNEQYF.

The J gene is TRBJ1-1, the V gene TRBV11-1; weak D call: TRBD1 (6 bases). V lost 2 bases and J lost 2, with 15 bases in between. This CDR3 spans 16 amino acids. Germline loops: CDR1 SGHAT, CDR2 FQDESV (reference sequence). For the CDR3, the DNA is TGTGCCAGCAGCTTATCAGGGGCCGCACTTAACACTGAAGCTTTCTTT. Translated: CASSLSGAALNTEAFF.

This clone was picked up a small number of times. The chain carries TRBV7-6 and TRBJ2-1; 10 positions match TRBD1. CDR3 length: 18 amino acids. Germline CDR1 and CDR2: SGHVS and FNYEAQ. J was trimmed by 15 bases and V by 5 bases; bases with no gene match: 25. The CDR3 DNA follows: TGTGCCAGCAGCGCGTCCCCAGCCGGGACAGGGGAGGTCGGCGAGGGGTTCTTC. Translating it yields CASSASPAGTGEVGEGFF.

This clone was recorded only once. The chain recombines TRBV29-1 with TRBJ2-7, with D unresolved. V lost 1 base to trimming and J lost 3 bases, with 13 bases between them. CDR3 length: 14 residues. Germline V gene sequence: CDR1 SQVTM, CDR2 ANQGSEA. The DNA of the CDR3 is TGCAGCGTTGAAGCGGCAGGTAAAAACTACGAGCAGTACTTC. As protein: CSVEAAGKNYEQYF.

V is TRBV6-5 and J is TRBJ1-2, with a weak D call TRBD1 (6 bases). The CDR3 sequence is 16 residues long. V was cut by 2 bases and J by 2 bases, with 15 bases left in between. CDR1 and CDR2 from the germline V gene are MNHEY and SVGAGI. DNA of the CDR3: TGTGCCAGCAGTTACCCGGGACAAGTCTCGAACTATGGCTACACCTTC. Its protein product is CASSYPGQVSNYGYTF.

Concerning this clone: One end of the junction varies from germline; a read error may be responsible. The chain carries TRBV19 and TRBJ2-1, with TRBD2 matching over 11 bases. The germline V gene has CDR1 LNHDA and CDR2 SQIVND (reference sequence). The CDR3 has 16 residues. CDR3 DNA sequence: TGTGCCAGTAGTATAGTGGGACTAGCGGCCTACAATAAGCAGTTCTTC. This sequence encodes CASSIVGLAAYNKQFF.

The rearrangement links TRBV6-5 to TRBJ1-2, with D perhaps matching TRBD1 (6 bases). With 4 bases removed from V and 5 bases from J, the gap between germline ends came to 14 bases. This CDR3 region has 14 residues. From germline, CDR1 is MNHEY and CDR2 SVGAGI. The CDR3 is CASSSTGTAYGYTF. CDR3 DNA: TGTGCCAGCAGTTCCACAGGGACGGCTTATGGCTACACCTTC.

The CDR3 DNA reads TGTGCCAGCAGCCAAGGACTAGCTGGTGAGCAGTTCTTC. Its translation is CASSQGLAGEQFF. The genes are TRBV5-6 and TRBJ2-1; 8 bases align to TRBD2. The CDR3 has 13 residues. J gave up 9 bases and V 4 bases, and 6 bases lay outside the gene matches. Germline CDR1 is SGHDT and CDR2 is YYEEEE.

In this sample, this clone turned up once. The V gene is TRBV2, the J gene TRBJ2-2; TRBD1 matches 8 bases. The CDR3 contains 16 residues. The ends lost 5 bases at V and 5 bases at J; junction bases unmatched: 10. Germline loops: CDR1 SNHLY, CDR2 FYNNEI. The CDR3 loop is CASSFDRGIGTGELFF. The CDR3 nucleotides are TGTGCCAGCAGTTTCGACAGGGGAATAGGAACCGGGGAGCTGTTTTTT.

This chain uses TRBV7-9 with TRBJ1-1; 9 bases match TRBD1. Germline lookup yields CDR1 SEHNR and CDR2 FQNEAQ (reference sequence). The CDR3 is made up of 14 amino acids. The V and J ends lost 1 base and 7 bases, in that order; junction bases with no gene match: 4. The CDR3 DNA follows: TGTGCCAGCAGCTTAGGGACAGGGGTAGGTGAAGCTTTCTTT. As protein: CASSLGTGVGEAFF. Full variable domain (outside the CDR3, taken from reference TRBV7-9 and TRBJ1-1): DTGVSQNPRHKITKRGQNVTFRCDPISEHNRLYWYRQTLGQGPEFLTYFQNEAQLEKSRLLSDRFSAERPKGSFSTLEIQRTEQGDSAMYLCASSLGTGVGEAFFGQGTRLTVV.

This sequence joins TRBV10-2 and TRBJ2-7; 7 bases map to TRBD2. V shed 7 bases and J 4 bases; nucleotides not matched to a gene: 1. Germline lookup yields CDR1 WSHSY and CDR2 SAAADI. The CDR3 spans 11 residues. The CDR3 here is CASTGGYEQYF. Written as DNA, the CDR3 is TGCGCCAGCACGGGAGGTTACGAGCAGTACTTC.

The chain joins TRBV13 to TRBJ1-6, with a weak D call TRBD1 (5 bases). The CDR3 loop spans 15 amino acids. Germline-derived CDR1 and CDR2 are PRHDT and FYEKMQ (reference sequence). The ends were cut back, 5 bases at V and 0 bases at J, with 8 bases in the middle. CDR3 in amino acids: CASSPGGSYNSPLHF. CDR3 coding DNA: TGTGCCAGCAGCCCCGGGGGCTCCTATAATTCACCCCTCCACTTT. The full variable domain, in which reference TRBV13 and TRBJ1-6 provide the parts outside the CDR3, is AAGVIQSPRHLIKEKRETATLKCYPIPRHDTVYWYQQGPGQDPQFLISFYEKMQSDKGSIPDRFSAQQFSDYHSELNMSSLELGDSALYFCASSPGGSYNSPLHFGNGTRLTVT.

The V and J genes are TRBV28 and TRBJ1-2; D uncertain. The CDR3 is made up of 13 amino acids. V lost 6 bases, J lost 1 base, and 9 bases lay in between. CDR1 is MDHEN, CDR2 SYDVKM, per germline. The CDR3, as DNA: TGTGCCAGCAGAAATGGACTTAACTATGGCTACACCTTC. Translated, it gives CASRNGLNYGYTF.

As regards this clone: This sample also contains other DNA sequences that code for the same CDR3. In DNA form, the CDR3 reads TGTGCCAGCTCACCAGGGACAGGAAACACTGAAGCTTTCTTT. This sequence encodes CASSPGTGNTEAFF. This chain links TRBV18 with TRBJ1-1, with TRBD1 identical over 8 bases. V lost 2 bases to trimming and J lost 2 bases; unmatched junction nucleotides: 1. CDR1 is KGHSH and CDR2 is LQKENI in the germline V gene. CDR3 length: 14 amino acids.

Points on this clone: At one boundary the junction diverges from the germline segment, which might be a read error. This sequence joins TRBV7-9 and TRBJ2-7; TRBD2 aligns across 8 bases. Germline V gives CDR1 SEHNR, CDR2 FQNEAQ (reference sequence). This CDR3 is 16 amino acids long. The DNA for the CDR3 is TGTTCCAGCAGCTTACCTTACAGCGGGAGTTCCTACGAGCAGTACTTC. It encodes CSSSLPYSGSSYEQYF.

CDR3 residues: CASSLAPGLNTEAFF. CDR3 DNA sequence: TGCGCCAGCAGCTTGGCCCCAGGCCTGAACACTGAAGCTTTCTTT. The chain combines TRBV5-1 with TRBJ1-1; D is ambiguous. The CDR3 has 15 residues. Deletions cut 0 bases from V and 0 bases from J, with 9 bases between. From germline, CDR1 is SGHRS and CDR2 YFSETQ.

The J gene is TRBJ1-1, the V gene TRBV6-5, with a weak D call TRBD1 (6 bases). Trimming took off 7 bases at V and 4 bases at J, with 16 bases between the two ends. The V gene's germline CDR1 is MNHEY and CDR2 SVGAGI. CDR3 length: 14 amino acids. The DNA for the CDR3 is TGTGCCAGCACCAGAAGGGGGACACTCACTGAAGCTTTCTTT. Protein: CASTRRGTLTEAFF.

This clone has only a few counts. This rearrangement joins TRBV5-8 to TRBJ2-3; a possible D gene is TRBD2 (5 bases). The CDR3 runs 18 residues. V lost 4 bases to trimming and J lost 1 base, with 22 bases between them. Per germline, CDR1 SGHTS and CDR2 YDEGEE. Here the CDR3 reads CASSRSRHGGAGTDTQYF. For the CDR3, the DNA is TGTGCCAGCAGCCGCTCACGACACGGAGGCGCCGGCACAGATACGCAGTATTTT.

On this clone: The junction and the germline gene differ at one end; a read error may be behind it. V usage is TRBV7-9 and J usage is TRBJ2-7; D remains ambiguous. Germline V gene lookup returns CDR1 SEHNR and CDR2 FQNEAQ (reference sequence). The CDR3 is 11 amino acids. The CDR3 region has the DNA TGTGCCAACAGCCAGAATTACGAGCAGTACTTC. It translates to CANSQNYEQYF.